Only a few counts were recorded for the clone carrying this T cell receptor (beta chain). TCRdb's table, derived via immunoSEQ multiplex PCR, lists solely in-frame clones and lacks some. The table includes 15,000 to 20,000 clones, roughly 61% detected once. This sample was included in a study of sequential checkpoint blockade in melanoma. Overall study: First-line arms were nivolumab then ipilimumab, or the reverse, randomized 1:1. After both sequences, patients received maintenance nivolumab.

CDR1 is SGDLS and CDR2 is YYNGEE in the germline V gene. This CDR3 is built from 15 residues. With V trimmed by 3 bases and J by 3 bases, 6 bases remained unmatched. The treatment here: randomized to nivolumab then ipilimumab (arm A) or the reverse (arm B). None of the patients previously received DNA-damaging chemotherapy. Live CD3+CD8+ CD19− CD56− cells were sorted from PBMCs. The sequence was obtained from a human donor with melanoma. This material consisted of CD8+ T cells sorted from blood (inferred from file names), taken from a patient given nivolumab and ipilimumab in sequence. The chain is built from TRBV9 and TRBJ2-5; 9 nucleotides line up with TRBD2. CDR3 nucleotide sequence: TGTGCCAGCAGCGAGGGGGGACTAGCTAAAGAGACCCAGTACTTC. It is translated as CASSEGGLAKETQYF.